This passage covers 25 T cell receptor beta chains from one sample sequenced in a study of shared clonotypes between healthy human individuals. Assay used: immunoSEQ multiplex PCR; TCRdb lists only in-frame clones, some missing. The sample yields over 400,000 clones, more than 95% seen once. The sequenced sample was naive CD4+ T cells sorted from blood. Subset meaning: CD45RA+ positively selected. The receptors originated from a woman aged 30 to 39 in good health.

V is TRBV6-1 and J is TRBJ1-5, with 8 bases aligning to TRBD1. Germline-derived CDR1 and CDR2 are MNHNS and SASEGT. The CDR3 runs 14 residues. Trimming removed 5 bases from V and 6 bases from J; junction bases left unmatched: 6. This CDR3 is CASSPQGELQPQHF. The CDR3 DNA is TGTGCCAGCAGTCCACAGGGGGAACTTCAGCCCCAGCATTTT.

V usage is TRBV2 and J usage is TRBJ1-1, with D hard to call. Looked up from germline, CDR1 is SNHLY and CDR2 is FYNNEI. V was shortened by 7 bases and J by 1 base, with 7 bases between the two germline ends. This CDR3 is 12 amino acids long. In nucleotides, the CDR3 is TGTGCCAGCACCTCAGCGAACACTGAAGCTTTCTTT. Its protein is CASTSANTEAFF.

V gene TRBV10-3 combines with J gene TRBJ1-5, with 8 bases that match TRBD1. The length of the CDR3 is 18 residues. V was pared by 2 bases and J by 0 bases, with 9 bases of the junction left unmatched. The germline V gene has CDR1 ENHRY and CDR2 SYGVKD. In DNA, the CDR3 is TGTGCCATCAGTGAGCACACAGGGGGGACCTATAGCAATCAGCCCCAGCATTTT. It specifies CAISEHTGGTYSNQPQHF.

The chain links TRBV6-6 to TRBJ1-5, with a possible D match to TRBD1 (5 bases). V was cut by 2 bases and J by 7 bases, with 15 bases left in between. Germline lookup yields CDR1 MNHNY and CDR2 SVGAGI (reference sequence). The CDR3 consists of 15 residues. Here the CDR3 reads CASSYGYQGGQPQHF. CDR3 nucleotide sequence: TGTGCCAGCAGTTACGGTTATCAGGGAGGGCAGCCCCAGCATTTT.

The chain uses TRBV28 and TRBJ2-1; D perhaps matches TRBD2 (5 bases). Germline CDR1 and CDR2: MDHEN and SYDVKM. The CDR3 length is 15 residues. The V end lost 6 bases, the J end lost 2 bases, and 14 bases lay between the germline ends. The CDR3, as DNA: TGTGCCAGCAGCCCAACTAGTTTAGCCTACAATGAGCAGTTCTTC. It translates to CASSPTSLAYNEQFF.

The genes are TRBV21-1 and TRBJ1-2. TRBV21-1 constitutes a pseudogene. The CDR3 covers 14 residues. The DNA for the CDR3 is TGTGCCAGCCCCCGATCCCCTTGGGACTATGGCTACACCTTC. It translates to CASPRSPWDYGYTF.

With regard to this clone: The same CDR3 also results from other DNA sequences found in this sample. The rearrangement links TRBV7-9 to TRBJ2-3; D possibly corresponds to TRBD1 (5 bases). The CDR3 covers 12 residues. V was shortened by 1 base and J by 6 bases, with 5 bases between the two germline ends. The germline CDR1 and CDR2 sequences are SEHNR and FQNEAQ (reference sequence). The CDR3 protein is CASSLEGDTQYF. The CDR3 DNA reads TGTGCCAGCAGCTTAGAGGGGGATACGCAGTATTTT.

As DNA, the CDR3 is TGCGCCAGCAGCTTGCTAGCGGGAACAAGGCCAGATACGCAGTATTTT. Residues: CASSLLAGTRPDTQYF. This chain uses TRBV5-1 with TRBJ2-3, with 9 bases that match TRBD2. Looked up from germline, CDR1 is SGHRS and CDR2 is YFSETQ. V trimming: 1 base; J trimming: 4 bases; junction bases outside the gene matches: 7. The CDR3 totals 16 residues.

The CDR3 nucleotides are TGTGCCAGTTCTAGGACAAGCACAGATACGCAGTATTTT. Translating it yields CASSRTSTDTQYF. The rearrangement uses TRBV28 and TRBJ2-3, with D perhaps TRBD1 (5 bases). Germline CDR1 reads MDHEN; CDR2 reads SYDVKM. CDR3 length equals 13 residues. The ends were cut back, 9 bases at V and 0 bases at J, with 10 bases in the middle. Complete variable domain (other parts from reference TRBV28 and TRBJ2-3): DVKVTQSSRYLVKRTGEKVFLECVQDMDHENMFWYRQDPGLGLRLIYFSYDVKMKEKGDIPEGYSVSREKKERFSLILESASTNQTSMYLCASSRTSTDTQYFGPGTRLTVL.

V usage is TRBV2 and J usage is TRBJ2-1; possibly TRBD2 for D (5 bases). The ends were cut back, 11 bases at V and 10 bases at J, with 24 bases in the middle. The CDR3 extends over 14 amino acids. CDR1 is SNHLY, CDR2 FYNNEI, per germline. CDR3: CASLGREMGLEQFF. Here the CDR3 DNA reads TGTGCCTCTCTGGGTCGGGAAATGGGTTTGGAGCAGTTCTTC.

The V and J genes are TRBV18 and TRBJ2-7; 8 nucleotides agree with TRBD1. Germline V CDR1 and CDR2: KGHSH, LQKENI. V shed 9 bases and J 7 bases; nucleotides not matched to a gene: 14. This CDR3 is 14 amino acids long. The CDR3 region has the DNA TGTGCCAGTCTCAGGGAGGACAGGGATCGGGAGCAGTACTTC. Translated: CASLREDRDREQYF. The whole variable domain, filled in from reference TRBV18 and TRBJ2-7, reads NAGVMQNPRHLVRRRGQEARLRCSPMKGHSHVYWYRQLPEEGLKFMVYLQKENIIDESGMPKERFSAEFPKEGPSILRIQQVVRGDSAAYFCASLREDRDREQYFGPGTRLTVT.

The chain has TRBV5-1 and TRBJ2-2; D is unclear. There are 16 residues in the CDR3. CDR1 is SGHRS, CDR2 YFSETQ, per germline. V was cut by 4 bases and J by 0 bases, with 13 bases left in between. The DNA for the CDR3 is TGCGCCAGCAGCCCCCCGGCGGTCGCGAACACCGGGGAGCTGTTTTTT. Amino acids: CASSPPAVANTGELFF. Full variable domain (remainder filled in from reference TRBV5-1 and TRBJ2-2): KAGVTQTPRYLIKTRGQQVTLSCSPISGHRSVSWYQQTPGQGLQFLFEYFSETQRNKGNFPGRFSGRQFSNSRSEMNVSTLELGDSALYLCASSPPAVANTGELFFGEGSRLTVL.

This rearrangement joins TRBV7-9 to TRBJ2-3, with 9 bases that match TRBD1. This CDR3 has 16 amino acids. The germline V gene encodes CDR1 SEHNR and CDR2 FQNEAQ (reference sequence). Trimming at V came to 5 bases and at J to 0 bases, leaving 6 bases not matched to a gene. The CDR3 protein is CASSRRGQGSTDTQYF. The CDR3 nucleotides are TGTGCCAGCAGCCGAAGGGGACAGGGTAGCACAGATACGCAGTATTTT.

The chain recombines TRBV11-2 with TRBJ2-4; the D gene is possibly TRBD1 (5 bases). The length of the CDR3 is 15 residues. Germline values: CDR1 SGHAT, CDR2 FQNNGV. Between the trimmed V and J ends, which lost 8 bases and 2 bases, there was a span of 16 bases. Here the CDR3 reads CASGTRAAPKNIQYF. The CDR3 DNA reads TGTGCCAGCGGAACCAGGGCTGCCCCCAAAAACATTCAGTACTTC.

This clone has a single count. In DNA, the CDR3 is TGCGCCAGCAGCTTGGAAACCACGTTCTATGGCTACACCTTC. Encoded protein: CASSLETTFYGYTF. This chain links TRBV5-1 with TRBJ1-2; D is ambiguous. The CDR3 contains 14 residues. Germline CDR1 reads SGHRS; CDR2 reads YFSETQ. Trimming cost V 0 bases and J 4 bases, with 10 bases left between them.

V and J are TRBV30 and TRBJ2-2, with 10 bases identical to TRBD2. Germline V gene data show CDR1 as GTSNPN and CDR2 as SVGIG (reference sequence). The ends lost 7 bases at V and 0 bases at J; junction bases unmatched: 11. The CDR3 covers 17 residues. CDR3 nucleotides: TGTGCCTCCTCGGGGACTAGCGACCCCGCGAACACCGGGGAGCTGTTTTTT. It is translated as CASSGTSDPANTGELFF.

This rearrangement joins TRBV5-1 to TRBJ2-2; possible D gene TRBD2, 6 bases. The CDR3 sequence is 15 residues long. Germline V gives CDR1 SGHRS, CDR2 YFSETQ. V was cut by 6 bases and J by 0 bases, with 12 bases left in between. This chain's CDR3 is CASTGPGANTGELFF. The CDR3 region has the DNA TGCGCCAGCACCGGACCGGGAGCGAACACCGGGGAGCTGTTTTTT.

The rearrangement links TRBV2 to TRBJ2-5; D call uncertain. Between the trimmed V and J ends, which lost 4 bases and 2 bases, there was a span of 11 bases. CDR1 is SNHLY and CDR2 is FYNNEI in the germline V gene. The CDR3 loop spans 14 amino acids. The CDR3 loop is CASSGPFTQETQYF. CDR3 nucleotide sequence: TGTGCCAGCAGTGGTCCGTTTACACAAGAGACCCAGTACTTC.

The genes are TRBV18 and TRBJ1-1; 7 nucleotides agree with TRBD1. CDR3 length: 14 residues. The germline V gene encodes CDR1 KGHSH and CDR2 LQKENI. With 4 bases clipped from V and 3 bases from J, the junction kept 5 bases outside the gene matches. Here the CDR3 DNA reads TGTGCCAGCTCACGGTACAGGGGCGACACTGAAGCTTTCTTT. It translates to CASSRYRGDTEAFF.

This chain links TRBV2 with TRBJ2-5; the D gene is possibly TRBD1 (6 bases). There are 13 residues in the CDR3. Looked up from germline, CDR1 is SNHLY and CDR2 is FYNNEI. V dropped 8 bases and J dropped 5 bases, with 15 bases sitting between them. The CDR3 DNA follows: TGTGCCAGCCAGGGCGGACAGTACGAGACCCAGTACTTC. Amino acid sequence: CASQGGQYETQYF.

This clone was seen at least ten times. V is TRBV7-9 and J is TRBJ2-1; D may be TRBD2 (5 bases). V was trimmed by 5 bases and J by 10 bases, leaving 21 bases between them. Germline-derived CDR1 and CDR2 are SEHNR and FQNEAQ (reference sequence). This CDR3 spans 15 amino acids. The CDR3 loop reads CASSPRTAALGEQFF. CDR3 nucleotides: TGTGCCAGCAGCCCCAGGACTGCCGCCTTAGGGGAGCAGTTCTTC.

The chain recombines TRBV15 with TRBJ2-7; 9 bases map to TRBD1. The CDR3 is 15 amino acids. The V and J ends lost 7 bases and 0 bases, in that order; junction bases with no gene match: 7. Germline CDR1 LNHNV, CDR2 YYDKDF (reference sequence). CDR3 residues: CATTFGTGSSYEQYF. The CDR3 nucleotides are TGTGCCACCACCTTCGGGACAGGGAGCTCCTACGAGCAGTACTTC.

Points on this clone: An end of the junction differs from the germline gene, which may be a read error. This chain uses TRBV29-1 with TRBJ2-3; 7 nucleotides line up with TRBD2. CDR3 length: 16 amino acids. Germline values: CDR1 SQVTM, CDR2 ANQGSEA. The CDR3 nucleotides are TGCAGCGAAAGCAATCGGGGAGGGTTCGGCACGGATACGCAGTATTTT. The encoded protein is CSESNRGGFGTDTQYF.

J is TRBJ1-2 and V is TRBV11-2; D uncertain. With 2 bases removed from V and 8 bases from J, the gap between germline ends came to 15 bases. The CDR3 covers 14 residues. Germline loops: CDR1 SGHAT, CDR2 FQNNGV. CDR3 loop: CASSLFSPEGGYTF. The CDR3 bases are TGTGCCAGCAGCTTATTTTCCCCGGAAGGGGGCTACACCTTC.

The chain carries TRBV19 and TRBJ1-3; no firm D call. Germline loops: CDR1 LNHDA, CDR2 SQIVND (reference sequence). V lost 4 bases to trimming and J lost 0 bases, with 28 bases between them. CDR3 length equals 21 residues. The CDR3 spells CASSTPPLDGSEENSGNTIYF. DNA for the CDR3: TGTGCCAGTAGTACACCCCCCCTCGATGGTTCGGAAGAAAACTCTGGAAACACCATATATTTT.